These T cell receptor beta chains were read from a single sample in a study of T cell responses to AZD1222 COVID-19 vaccine. TCRdb's table, derived via immunoSEQ multiplex PCR, lists solely in-frame clones and lacks some. The data show some 140,000 clones, approximately 88% seen once. This specimen consisted of peripheral blood, obtained on day 0 of AZD1222 vaccination. Receptor source: an adult in good health. CDR3s include the opening cysteine and the closing phenylalanine or tryptophan. The order of the fields is J gene, D gene, V gene, clone size, CDR3 DNA, CDR3 protein. D genes are given only for firm matches. For some rows the clone size is stated as once, few or many, or as a class when expanded; others skip it.

>TRBJ2-7|.|TRBV7-9|once
TGTGCCAGCAGCTTACAGGGCTTTACCTACGAGCAGTACTTC
CASSLQGFTYEQYF
>TRBJ1-5|.|TRBV12-3/TRBV12-4|.
TGTGCCAGCACCCTTGGTACAGGGATGGGAGAGCATTTT
CASTLGTGMGEHF
>TRBJ2-7|TRBD1|TRBV6-5|few
TGTGCCAGCAGTCGACAGGGGGCGACTTCCTACGAGCAGTACTTC
CASSRQGATSYEQYF
>TRBJ1-2|TRBD1|TRBV5-1|.
TGCGCCAGCAGCTCGGGACAGCTGGGCTATGGCTACACCTTC
CASSSGQLGYGYTF
>TRBJ2-3|.|TRBV18|.
TGTGCCAGCTCACTGAAATCAGATACGCAGTATTTT
CASSLKSDTQYF
>TRBJ2-2|.|TRBV6-5|.
TGTGCCAGCACGGCCCTGTCGCACACCGGGGAGCTGTTTTTT
CASTALSHTGELFF
>TRBJ1-4|.|TRBV24-1|.
TGTGCCACCAGTGACCCGGGGGGTGAAAAACTGTTTTTT
CATSDPGGEKLFF
>TRBJ2-3|.|TRBV19|.
TGTGCCAGTAGTATTCCCCCTTCGCAGGCAGGGGGCACAGATACGCAGTATTTT
CASSIPPSQAGGTDTQYF
>TRBJ1-2|.|TRBV7-9|.
TGTGCCAGCAGCTGGGGAGTCAACTATGGCTACACCTTC
CASSWGVNYGYTF
>TRBJ1-1|TRBD1|TRBV5-1|.
TGCGCCAGCAGCGCCCAAAACCTCGGAGGGACAGGGAGGGGGATGAACACTGAAGCTTTCTTT
CASSAQNLGGTGRGMNTEAFF
>TRBJ2-2|.|TRBV19|.
TGTGCCAGTAGTATTCTACGAAACACCGGGGAGCTGTTTTTT
CASSILRNTGELFF
>TRBJ2-1|TRBD1|TRBV7-3|.
TGTGCCAGCAGCTTAATGGCCGGACAGGGGGTCCCCAATGAGCAGTTCTTC
CASSLMAGQGVPNEQFF
>TRBJ1-2|.|TRBV5-4|.
TGTGCCAGCAGCTTAGAGGGTGGATATGGCTACACCTTC
CASSLEGGYGYTF
>TRBJ1-1|TRBD1|TRBV7-2|.
TGTGCCAGCAGCTTTGCGCGCTCCGGGACAGGGTCTTATGAAGCTTTCTTT
CASSFARSGTGSYEAFF
>TRBJ2-2|.|TRBV7-2|.
TGTGCCAGCAGCTTAGTACTAGCCGACACCGGGGAGCTGTTTTTT
CASSLVLADTGELFF
>TRBJ1-6|.|TRBV11-2|.
TGTGCCAGCAGCAATGCCCCCAATTCACCCCTCCACTTT
CASSNAPNSPLHF
>TRBJ2-2|.|TRBV11-2|.
TGTGCCAGCAGCATGGGGGCACGCACCGGGGAGCTGTTTTTT
CASSMGARTGELFF